Below, 5 T cell receptor beta chains from the same sample are listed, as sequenced in a study of CD8+CD57+ T cells in acquired aplastic anemia. Genomic DNA templated the TCR beta VDJ and CDR3 profiling. TCRdb passed the reads through MiXCR, listing each CDR3 protein once. This table holds approximately 470,000 distinct CDR3 sequences, approximately 32% found once. The patients chosen for sequencing had shown expansion of CD8+CD57+ cells (detected by flow cytometry). Sample: sorted CD4+, CD8+, or CD8+CD57+ T cells (not recorded which) from PBMCs. The receptors stem from a human donor with aplastic anemia.

This clonotype was seen a handful of times. This chain links TRBV2 with TRBJ1-6, with no clear D. V lost 2 bases to trimming and J lost 6 bases, with 11 bases between them. CDR1 is SNHLY and CDR2 is FYNNEI in the germline V gene. The CDR3 is 15 residues long. The CDR3 coding sequence is TGTGCCAGCAGTGAAATTCGAGAGATTAATTCACCCCTCCACTTT. Its translation: CASSEIREINSPLHF.

The rearrangement uses TRBV5-6 and TRBJ2-1; D could derive from TRBD1 or TRBD2 (5 bases each). The germline CDR1 and CDR2 sequences are SGHDT and YYEEEE. The CDR3 is 17 residues long. V lost 4 bases, J lost 10 bases, and 27 bases lay in between. The CDR3 DNA reads TGTGCCAGCAGCCCTACACTCCTGTGGCTCGGGACCTACGAGCAGTTCTTC. It specifies CASSPTLLWLGTYEQFF.

This clonotype was counted many times. V and J are TRBV6-1 and TRBJ1-2; maybe TRBD1 (5 bases). Trimming took 6 bases from V and 2 from J, leaving 16 bases between them. CDR1 and CDR2 from the germline V gene are MNHNS and SASEGT. The CDR3 is made up of 15 amino acids. Here the CDR3 DNA reads TGTGCCAGCAGCCACCTCCACCGGGGCAACTATGGCTACACCTTC. It codes for CASSHLHRGNYGYTF.

This clonotype was seen just once. The rearrangement uses TRBV10-1 and TRBJ2-5; D may be TRBD1 or TRBD2 (6 bases each). There are 14 residues in the CDR3. V was clipped by 5 bases and J by 5 bases, with 15 bases between them. Germline assignment: CDR1 WNHNN and CDR2 SYGVQD (reference sequence). Here the CDR3 DNA reads TGCGCCAGCAGTACATCGGGGGCCGGGGAGACCCAGTACTTC. Its protein is CASSTSGAGETQYF.

Details on this clonotype: It may be a read error: a sequence one base away is much more abundant. V usage is TRBV15 and J usage is TRBJ1-6, with 10 bases identical to TRBD1. The CDR3 length is 15 residues. Germline CDR1 and CDR2: LNHNV and YYDKDF (reference sequence). V lost 5 bases, J lost 6 bases, and 4 bases stayed unmatched. Here the CDR3 DNA reads TGTGCCACCAGCCCGGGGGACAGGGGTAATTCACCCCTCCACTTT. Amino acid sequence: CATSPGDRGNSPLHF.